The 27 T cell receptor beta chains given below trace back to one sample, sequenced in a study of T cells in tuberculosis. TCRdb's copy holds only in-frame clones and misses some; the assay was immunoSEQ multiplex PCR. The sample shows about 43,000 clones, about 94% of them seen only once. Source material: PBMCs. The receptors here all came from a donor between 10 and 35 years old with latent tuberculosis or without tuberculosis infection. Some clones in this sample may be carry-over from other donors' samples.

This CDR3 reads CASTLGRGYVHGYTF. CDR3 sequence (DNA): TGTGCCAGCACCCTTGGAAGGGGGTATGTGCATGGCTACACCTTC. This rearrangement joins TRBV6-5 to TRBJ1-2; the D gene is possibly TRBD1 (6 bases). The CDR3 has 15 amino acids. The germline V gene has CDR1 MNHEY and CDR2 SVGAGI. Deletions cut 7 bases from V and 6 bases from J, with 21 bases between.

The genes are TRBV5-1 and TRBJ1-3; 8 bases agree with TRBD1. CDR1 SGHRS and CDR2 YFSETQ come from the germline V gene. V was clipped by 2 bases and J by 0 bases; unmatched bases: 4. The CDR3 covers 16 residues. CDR3 DNA: TGCGCCAGCAGCTTTGGACAGGGACTCTCTGGAAACACCATATATTTT. Protein sequence: CASSFGQGLSGNTIYF.

The rearrangement links TRBV27 to TRBJ1-5; the match to TRBD1 covers 11 bases. The CDR3 consists of 17 residues. Germline V gene sequence: CDR1 MNHEY, CDR2 SMNVEV (reference sequence). V trimming: 2 bases; J trimming: 5 bases; junction bases outside the gene matches: 8. The CDR3 DNA reads TGTGCCAGCAGTTTACGCCGGGACAGGGGGAATGATCAGCCCCAGCATTTT. It yields the protein CASSLRRDRGNDQPQHF.

The V and J genes are TRBV29-1 and TRBJ1-4; TRBD1 is a possible D gene (6 bases). The germline V gene has CDR1 SQVTM and CDR2 ANQGSEA. The CDR3 consists of 15 residues. V lost 7 bases, J lost 2 bases, and 17 bases lay in between. The DNA of the CDR3 is TGCAGCGCCTCGAACCACAGGGACACTAATGAAAAACTGTTTTTT. It specifies CSASNHRDTNEKLFF.

V and J are TRBV14 and TRBJ2-1; TRBD2 matches 9 bases. Germline-derived CDR1 and CDR2 are SGHDN and FVKESK. V lost 4 bases to trimming and J lost 5 bases; unmatched junction nucleotides: 6. The CDR3 loop spans 15 amino acids. This CDR3 is CASSPGTSIDNEQFF. The CDR3 nucleotides read TGTGCCAGCAGCCCCGGGACTAGCATCGACAATGAGCAGTTCTTC.

The rearrangement links TRBV5-1 to TRBJ2-7; 8 positions match TRBD1. This CDR3 region has 17 residues. CDR1 and CDR2 (germline): SGHRS, YFSETQ. Losses at the gene ends were 0 bases for V and 7 bases for J; bases not matched to a gene: 15. CDR3 bases: TGCGCCAGCAGCTTGGGAGTAGGGGGGACAGGCAGAGGGGAGCAGTACTTC. Protein sequence: CASSLGVGGTGRGEQYF.

The chain employs TRBV6-4 and TRBJ2-2; 7 bases map to TRBD2. The junction had 2 bases not matched to a gene; V was cut back by 6 bases and J by 1 base. Looked up from germline, CDR1 is MRHNA and CDR2 is SNTAGT. The CDR3 has 14 amino acids. The CDR3 DNA sequence: TGTGCCAGCAGGCGGGAGTGGAACACCGGGGAGCTGTTTTTT. It encodes CASRREWNTGELFF.

The chain is built from TRBV10-2 and TRBJ2-3; 8 nucleotides match TRBD1. The length of the CDR3 is 16 residues. The V gene end was trimmed by 2 bases and the J gene end by 2 bases; junction bases not matched to a gene: 6. Germline V gene data show CDR1 as WSHSY and CDR2 as SAAADI. As DNA, the CDR3 is TGCGCCAGCAGTGAGCTGGGGACAGGCCCCACAGATACGCAGTATTTT. Translating gives CASSELGTGPTDTQYF.

The V and J genes are TRBV12-5 and TRBJ1-5; TRBD1 matches at 9 bases. The CDR3 contains 19 residues. Germline V lookup: CDR1 LGHNT, CDR2 FRNRAP. V dropped 5 bases and J dropped 0; count of bases not matched to a gene: 14. CDR3 DNA sequence: TGTGCTAGTGGTCCGAACCCGGGACAGGGTTCCTTTAGCAATCAGCCCCAGCATTTT. Translated: CASGPNPGQGSFSNQPQHF.

This chain connects TRBV5-1 to TRBJ1-3, with a possible D match to TRBD1 (5 bases). Germline CDR1 is SGHRS and CDR2 is YFSETQ. V was shortened by 4 bases and J by 0 bases, with 14 bases between the two germline ends. The CDR3 runs 16 residues. CDR3 nucleotide sequence: TGCGCCAGCAGCCCGACAGTCACCTCCTCTGGAAACACCATATATTTT. Amino acid sequence: CASSPTVTSSGNTIYF. Full variable domain (rest looked up from reference TRBV5-1 and TRBJ1-3): KAGVTQTPRYLIKTRGQQVTLSCSPISGHRSVSWYQQTPGQGLQFLFEYFSETQRNKGNFPGRFSGRQFSNSRSEMNVSTLELGDSALYLCASSPTVTSSGNTIYFGEGSWLTVV.

The chain links TRBV30 to TRBJ2-1; perhaps TRBD1 as D (6 bases). The germline V gene has CDR1 GTSNPN and CDR2 SVGIG (reference sequence). With 4 bases removed from V and 9 bases from J, the gap between germline ends came to 22 bases. The CDR3 contains 15 residues. The CDR3 DNA sequence: TGTGCCTGGACCTCGGACTTAAGGGGGTTTGTTGAGCAGTTCTTC. It is translated as CAWTSDLRGFVEQFF.

V is TRBV5-1 and J is TRBJ2-7, with 10 positions matching TRBD1. Unmatched junction bases numbered 10, after V lost 4 bases and J lost 3 bases. This CDR3 is built from 16 residues. The germline gives CDR1 SGHRS, CDR2 YFSETQ. CDR3 bases: TGCGCCAGCAGCCTGACCGGGACAGGGGCCTTCTACGAGCAGTACTTC. Amino acid sequence: CASSLTGTGAFYEQYF.

Here the CDR3 DNA reads TGTGCCAGCAGCTTAGTTGGCACTGAGCAGTTCTTC. It is translated as CASSLVGTEQFF. The rearrangement links TRBV7-2 to TRBJ2-1; no clear D gene. Trimming pared 1 base from V and 9 bases from J, leaving 7 bases between. The CDR3 covers 12 residues. Looked up from germline, CDR1 is SGHTA and CDR2 is FQGNSA.

Judged by abundance, this clone is medium-sized. V is TRBV2 and J is TRBJ1-1; D is possibly TRBD1 (5 bases). This CDR3 has 12 amino acids. From germline, CDR1 is SNHLY and CDR2 FYNNEI. V lost 3 bases, J lost 13 bases, and 15 bases lay in between. CDR3 amino acids: CASSESGEIGFF. DNA for the CDR3: TGTGCCAGCAGTGAGTCGGGGGAAATAGGTTTCTTT.

The chain couples TRBV2 to TRBJ2-1; 8 nucleotides align to TRBD1. The length of the CDR3 is 15 residues. CDR1 is SNHLY, CDR2 FYNNEI, per germline. J lost 8 bases, V lost 6 bases, and 12 bases had no gene match. In DNA, the CDR3 is TGTGCCAGCAGCGGACCGGGACAGGCTTTCGATGAGCAGTTCTTC. As protein: CASSGPGQAFDEQFF.

The chain carries TRBV4-2 and TRBJ2-3; TRBD1 matches at 7 bases. J lost 4 bases, V lost 0 bases, and 4 bases had no gene match. Looked up from germline, CDR1 is LGHNA and CDR2 is YNFKEQ. The length of the CDR3 is 15 residues. The CDR3, as DNA: TGTGCCAGCAGCCAAGAAGGGGGCGAGGCAGATACGCAGTATTTT. Protein sequence: CASSQEGGEADTQYF.

In this sample, this clone turned up once. The J gene is TRBJ2-1, the V gene TRBV11-2; 10 bases match TRBD1. From germline, CDR1 is SGHAT and CDR2 FQNNGV. V was pared by 4 bases and J by 4 bases, with 4 bases of the junction left unmatched. This CDR3 comprises 15 residues. The CDR3 nucleotides are TGTGCCAGCAGCTCCCGGGACAGGGGTTACAATGAGCAGTTCTTC. It encodes CASSSRDRGYNEQFF.

The genes are TRBV5-1 and TRBJ2-1; a possible D gene is TRBD2 (6 bases). V lost 0 bases to trimming and J lost 1 base, with 20 bases between them. Germline V gene lookup returns CDR1 SGHRS and CDR2 YFSETQ. The CDR3 extends over 19 amino acids. The CDR3 DNA follows: TGCGCCAGCAGCTTGGAACTTTCGGACTACCGAAGATCCTACAATGAGCAGTTCTTC. Protein product: CASSLELSDYRRSYNEQFF.

This chain uses TRBV6-4 with TRBJ2-6, with 8 nucleotides matching TRBD1. The length of the CDR3 is 17 residues. Germline CDR1 reads MRHNA; CDR2 reads SNTAGT. Trimming at V came to 4 bases and at J to 0 bases, leaving 5 bases not matched to a gene. CDR3 in DNA: TGTGCCAGCAGTGGGGGGACAGGAGGCTCTGGGGCCAACGTCCTGACTTTC. Protein: CASSGGTGGSGANVLTF.

The V and J genes are TRBV5-6 and TRBJ1-1, with a possible D match to TRBD1 (5 bases). Trimming shortened V by 3 bases and J by 3 bases, and 6 bases separated the two germline ends. The CDR3 sequence is 12 residues long. Germline CDR1 and CDR2: SGHDT and YYEEEE. Here the CDR3 reads CASSWGDTEAFF. CDR3 in DNA: TGTGCCAGCAGCTGGGGGGACACTGAAGCTTTCTTT.

The V and J genes are TRBV4-3 and TRBJ2-5; 13 nucleotides agree with TRBD2. The CDR3 contains 18 residues. The germline CDR1 and CDR2 sequences are LGHNA and YSLEER. V lost 2 bases, J lost 4 bases, and 10 bases stayed unmatched. CDR3 in amino acids: CASSQKLAGGPSAETQYF. The CDR3 DNA sequence: TGCGCCAGCAGCCAAAAACTAGCGGGAGGGCCTAGTGCAGAGACCCAGTACTTC.

This rearrangement joins TRBV14 to TRBJ2-3; D remains unclear. V was shortened by 2 bases and J by 3 bases, with 15 bases between the two germline ends. CDR3 length: 16 residues. The V gene's germline CDR1 is SGHDN and CDR2 FVKESK. CDR3 residues: CASSQWFPTATDTQYF. As DNA, the CDR3 is TGTGCCAGCAGCCAATGGTTTCCAACAGCAACAGATACGCAGTATTTT.

The chain employs TRBV27 and TRBJ2-7; TRBD2 matches at 12 bases. Germline V gene sequence: CDR1 MNHEY, CDR2 SMNVEV (reference sequence). Losses at the gene ends were 3 bases for V and 5 bases for J; bases not matched to a gene: 8. CDR3 length: 16 amino acids. Here the CDR3 DNA reads TGTGCCAGCAGTTTCCTGACTAGCGGGAGAATCAACGAGCAGTACTTC. Translated, it gives CASSFLTSGRINEQYF.

The CDR3 protein is CASSGTGVNGYTF. In DNA form, the CDR3 reads TGTGCCAGCAGTGGTACAGGGGTAAATGGCTACACCTTC. The chain uses TRBV25-1 and TRBJ1-2, with 7 positions matching TRBD1. J lost 6 bases, V lost 4 bases, and 5 bases had no gene match. The germline V gene has CDR1 MGHDK and CDR2 SYGVNS. The CDR3 totals 13 residues.

V and J are TRBV30 and TRBJ1-1, with 9 bases aligning to TRBD1. The ends lost 4 bases at V and 5 bases at J; junction bases unmatched: 8. CDR3 length: 14 residues. Germline V gene data show CDR1 as GTSNPN and CDR2 as SVGIG (reference sequence). The CDR3 loop is CAWNRDRDVTEAFF. The CDR3, as DNA: TGTGCCTGGAACCGGGACAGGGACGTTACTGAAGCTTTCTTT.

This clone was detected only once. The CDR3 here is CASSTIAGRFNEQFF. CDR3 nucleotides: TGTGCCAGTAGCACTATAGCGGGAAGGTTCAATGAGCAGTTCTTC. The gene calls are TRBV19 and TRBJ2-1, with TRBD2 identical over 8 bases. The germline V gene has CDR1 LNHDA and CDR2 SQIVND (reference sequence). The CDR3 is 15 residues long. J lost 6 bases, V lost 6 bases, and 10 bases had no gene match. Variable domain in full (rest from reference TRBV19 and TRBJ2-1): DGGITQSPKYLFRKEGQNVTLSCEQNLNHDAMYWYRQDPGQGLRLIYYSQIVNDFQKGDIAEGYSVSREKKESFPLTVTSAQKNPTAFYLCASSTIAGRFNEQFFGPGTRLTVL.

The chain is built from TRBV15 and TRBJ1-4; the match to TRBD1 covers 7 bases. After removal of 9 bases from V and 0 bases from J, the junction contained 4 bases not matched to a gene. The CDR3 extends over 14 amino acids. Germline CDR1 LNHNV, CDR2 YYDKDF (reference sequence). This chain's CDR3 is CATQGDTTNEKLFF. The DNA of the CDR3 is TGTGCCACGCAGGGGGACACAACTAATGAAAAACTGTTTTTT.